Given below is one TCR beta chain in context. The study ran its PCR with 60 Vbeta and 13 Jbeta primers. In the original processing: An analysis performed later counted 81 million or so unique TCR beta chains (around 11 million of them shared). Assay used: immunoSEQ multiplex PCR; TCRdb lists only in-frame clones, some missing. V and J calls and clone size follow that table, whereas D and trimming were derived from the DNA. The table lists more than 85,000 clones, roughly 80% of them singletons. The data belong to a study of cytomegalovirus exposure and HLA in healthy donors. Sequencing was carried out using PBMCs. The receptor's source is a man aged 35 to 55 in good health and CMV-seronegative.

This chain's CDR3 is CASSPRDRVNTEAFF. CDR3 DNA sequence: TGTGCCAGCAGCCCACGGGACAGGGTAAACACTGAAGCTTTCTTT. V is TRBV9 and J is TRBJ1-1, with 9 bases matching TRBD1. From germline, CDR1 is SGDLS and CDR2 YYNGEE. The junction had 6 bases not matched to a gene; V was cut back by 4 bases and J by 2 bases. This CDR3 comprises 15 residues. The variable domain in full, with the rest retrieved from reference TRBV9 and TRBJ1-1, is DSGVTQTPKHLITATGQRVTLRCSPRSGDLSVYWYQQSLDQGLQFLIQYYNGEERAKGNILERFSAQQFPDLHSELNLSSLELGDSALYFCASSPRDRVNTEAFFGQGTRLTVV.